This TCR beta chain was sequenced for a study of blood T cell repertoires in COVID-19. TCRdb's table, derived via immunoSEQ multiplex PCR, lists solely in-frame clones and lacks some. The repertoire consists of some 190,000 clones, with about 83% occurring once and the leading ten covering 4.5% to 6.5%. Germline loops: CDR1 GTSNPN, CDR2 SVGIG (reference sequence). The CDR3 has 14 amino acids. With 4 bases removed from V and 8 bases from J, the gap between germline ends came to 20 bases. This TCR was recovered from a man between 35 and 55 years old with acute COVID-19. Sequenced material: PBMCs or T cells enriched from blood (not recorded which). This chain uses TRBV30 with TRBJ1-2; D is perhaps TRBD1 (6 bases). The CDR3 sequence: CAWTRGAFRSGYTF. CDR3 nucleotide sequence: TGTGCCTGGACACGGGGGGCGTTTCGGTCGGGCTACACCTTC.